This T cell receptor (beta chain) was recorded in a study of PD-1 blockade in classical Hodgkin lymphoma. Regarding this clone: Its specificity is unknown.

The CDR3 consists of 14 residues. The germline CDR1 and CDR2 sequences are SGHAT and FQNNGV. Between the trimmed V and J ends, which lost 0 bases and 5 bases, there was a span of 10 bases. Libraries were prepared by immunoSEQ multiplex PCR; TCRdb keeps only in-frame clonotypes and omits some of them. This table has 40,000 to 55,000 clones, approximately 80% appearing once. Study findings and constraints: Before treatment, TCR diversity in newly diagnosed patients was reportedly lower than in healthy donors. Patients newly diagnosed and complete responders had comparable baseline diversity. It was CD4+ TCR diversity, not CD8+, that rose significantly by C4D1.

The time point here: cycle 4 day 1 (C4D1), after 5 to 7 weeks of nivolumab. Brentuximab vedotin exposure varied, and every patient relapsed after autologous stem cell transplantation. The sequenced sample was peripheral blood mononuclear cells (PBMCs), obtained before the fourth cycle of nivolumab. This chain uses TRBV11-2 with TRBJ1-2; D perhaps matches TRBD1 (6 bases). This TCR was recovered from a human donor with classical Hodgkin lymphoma. The CDR3 sequence: CASSLEDSFYGYTF. CDR3 bases: TGTGCCAGCAGCTTAGAGGACAGCTTTTATGGCTACACCTTC.